These 30 T cell receptor beta chains were sequenced from one sample in a study of T-cell memory formation after mild COVID-19. TCRdb analysed the 5' RACE reads with MiXCR anew, one entry per CDR3 protein. The sample contains more than 100,000 distinct CDR3 sequences, about a sixth of which appear only once. Sample: PBMCs or a T cell subset sorted from them (not recorded which). Receptors originate from a man aged 18 to 29 who had mild COVID-19 (a few samples of this study predate the infection). Cell type and time point are not known.

The rearrangement joins TRBV2 to TRBJ2-1, with unresolved D. This CDR3 has 14 residues. Germline V gene sequence: CDR1 SNHLY, CDR2 FYNNEI. V was cut by 6 bases and J by 0 bases, with 9 bases left in between. The CDR3, as DNA: TGTGCCAGCAGGGGTTTGGACTCCTACAATGAGCAGTTCTTC. This gives the protein CASRGLDSYNEQFF.

This clonotype was observed a handful of times. The rearrangement links TRBV5-1 to TRBJ2-2; D gene uncertain. This CDR3 comprises 14 residues. The V end was cut by 0 bases, the J end by 4 bases, with 7 bases between. Germline CDR1 is SGHRS and CDR2 is YFSETQ. The CDR3 DNA is TGCGCCAGCAGCTTGGAGTTGGTCACCGGGGAGCTGTTTTTT. The encoded protein is CASSLELVTGELFF.

The rearrangement joins TRBV9 to TRBJ2-5; 8 bases fit TRBD2. Germline loops: CDR1 SGDLS, CDR2 YYNGEE. The CDR3 runs to 16 residues. J lost 0 bases, V lost 0 bases, and 4 bases had no gene match. CDR3 sequence reads: CASSVGAGGYQETQYF. CDR3 in DNA: TGTGCCAGCAGCGTAGGTGCGGGGGGATACCAAGAGACCCAGTACTTC.

This clonotype was recorded a few times. The chain is built from TRBV11-1 and TRBJ2-1; no reliable D call. Germline loops: CDR1 SGHAT, CDR2 FQDESV (reference sequence). This CDR3 has 14 amino acids. Trimming cost V 3 bases and J 6 bases, with 12 bases left between them. The chain's CDR3 is CASSFDNLRNEQFF. For the CDR3, the DNA is TGTGCCAGCAGCTTTGATAACCTGCGCAATGAGCAGTTCTTC. The whole variable domain, remainder taken from reference TRBV11-1 and TRBJ2-1, is EAEVAQSPRYKITEKSQAVAFWCDPISGHATLYWYRQILGQGPELLVQFQDESVVDDSQLPKDRFSAERLKGVDSTLKIQPAELGDSAMYLCASSFDNLRNEQFFGPGTRLTVL.

J is TRBJ2-3 and V is TRBV7-9; the D gene is possibly TRBD1 (6 bases). CDR1 and CDR2 (germline): SEHNR, FQNEAQ (reference sequence). The V end was cut by 5 bases, the J end by 2 bases, with 14 bases between. There are 15 residues in the CDR3. The CDR3 here is CASSPGVQITDTQYF. CDR3 in DNA: TGTGCCAGCAGCCCAGGGGTCCAGATCACAGATACGCAGTATTTT. The full variable domain, with the rest looked up from reference TRBV7-9 and TRBJ2-3, is DTGVSQNPRHKITKRGQNVTFRCDPISEHNRLYWYRQTLGQGPEFLTYFQNEAQLEKSRLLSDRFSAERPKGSFSTLEIQRTEQGDSAMYLCASSPGVQITDTQYFGPGTRLTVL.

The chain employs TRBV28 and TRBJ2-1; D gene unclear. CDR1 MDHEN and CDR2 SYDVKM come from the germline V gene. Trimming stripped 6 bases from V and 7 bases from J, with 7 bases between. CDR3 size: 11 residues. The chain's CDR3 is CASSILNEQFF. The CDR3 DNA is TGTGCCAGCAGCATCTTGAATGAGCAGTTCTTC.

The chain carries TRBV21-1 and TRBJ2-2; the table names TRBD2, a call not compared with the DNA. TRBV21-1 is described as a pseudogene. The CDR3 consists of 17 residues. The CDR3 sequence is CASSKPPQGSNTGELFF. The CDR3 DNA sequence: TGTGCCAGCAGCAAACCTCCCCAGGGCTCGAACACCGGGGAGCTGTTTTTT.

This clonotype was recorded a few times. J is TRBJ1-1 and V is TRBV20-1; possibly TRBD1 for D (6 bases). The V end was cut by 6 bases, the J end by 7 bases, with 15 bases between. This CDR3 spans 12 amino acids. The V gene's germline CDR1 is DFQATT and CDR2 SNEGSKA (reference sequence). The CDR3 DNA sequence: TGCAGTGCCAAAAAGGGGGTGGTTGAAGCTTTCTTT. Amino acid sequence: CSAKKGVVEAFF.

This clonotype is categorized as medium-sized. The CDR3 DNA follows: TGCGCCAGCAGCCCCTTCGGGACTAGCGGGGGAGGAACCGGGGAGCTGTTTTTT. It translates to CASSPFGTSGGGTGELFF. The chain carries TRBV5-1 and TRBJ2-2; TRBD2 agrees at 14 bases. The trim removed 4 bases at V and 5 bases at J, leaving 10 bases unmatched. Germline V lookup: CDR1 SGHRS, CDR2 YFSETQ. CDR3 length equals 18 residues.

V usage is TRBV6-5 and J usage is TRBJ2-5, with a tentative D call TRBD2 (7 bases). Trimming removed 8 bases at V and 1 base at J, with 17 bases between. The CDR3 consists of 15 residues. CDR1 and CDR2 (germline): MNHEY, SVGAGI. The CDR3 loop reads CASQGYRGGQETQYF. The CDR3 DNA is TGTGCCAGCCAGGGTTATAGGGGGGGCCAAGAGACCCAGTACTTC.

In this sample, this clonotype turned up a few times. The rearrangement joins TRBV15 to TRBJ2-6; TRBD1 is a possible D gene (6 bases). V was cut by 5 bases and J by 0 bases, with 8 bases left in between. Germline values: CDR1 LNHNV, CDR2 YYDKDF (reference sequence). The CDR3 has 15 amino acids. In DNA form, the CDR3 reads TGTGCCACCAGCCCGACAGGCTCTGGGGCCAACGTCCTGACTTTC. Encoded protein: CATSPTGSGANVLTF.

The J gene is TRBJ2-1, the V gene TRBV28; 9 bases agree with TRBD2. The CDR3 totals 14 residues. Germline-derived CDR1 and CDR2 are MDHEN and SYDVKM. The trim removed 4 bases at V and 6 bases at J, leaving 4 bases unmatched. The CDR3 is CASSSPGLANEQFF. CDR3 bases: TGTGCCAGCAGTTCTCCGGGACTAGCCAATGAGCAGTTCTTC.

The chain is built from TRBV9 and TRBJ2-3; a weak D match, TRBD2 (5 bases). CDR1 and CDR2 (germline): SGDLS, YYNGEE. V was clipped by 1 base and J by 3 bases, with 6 bases between them. The CDR3 loop spans 13 amino acids. CDR3 residues: CASSVRGTDTQYF. The CDR3 nucleotides read TGTGCCAGCAGCGTACGGGGAACAGATACGCAGTATTTT.

The chain recombines TRBV7-2 with TRBJ2-5; D perhaps matches TRBD2 (6 bases). Germline lookup yields CDR1 SGHTA and CDR2 FQGNSA. This CDR3 spans 13 amino acids. Trimming took off 4 bases at V and 7 bases at J, with 13 bases between the two ends. The CDR3 DNA is TGTGCCAGCAGCTCCGACTGGCGGGGGACCCAGTACTTC. Translated, it gives CASSSDWRGTQYF. Looking up the rest from reference TRBV7-2 and TRBJ2-5 gives the full variable domain: GAGVSQSPSNKVTEKGKDVELRCDPISGHTALYWYRQSLGQGLEFLIYFQGNSAPDKSGLPSDRFSAERTGGSVSTLTIQRTQQEDSAVYLCASSSDWRGTQYFGPGTRLLVL.

The V call is TRBV20-1, the J call TRBJ2-3, with 8 bases aligning to TRBD2. Germline trimming cut 6 bases from V and 0 bases from J; bases unmatched to any gene: 5. Germline values: CDR1 DFQATT, CDR2 SNEGSKA (reference sequence). The CDR3 is 14 amino acids. CDR3 protein: CSAGAGVSTDTQYF. The CDR3 DNA sequence: TGCAGTGCCGGAGCGGGAGTGAGCACAGATACGCAGTATTTT.

In this sample, this clonotype turned up a few times. The V call is TRBV5-1, the J call TRBJ2-3; D is unresolved. V lost 0 bases to trimming and J lost 2 bases, with 7 bases between them. CDR1 is SGHRS, CDR2 YFSETQ, per germline. CDR3 length: 14 amino acids. This CDR3 reads CASSLGVDTDTQYF. CDR3 sequence (DNA): TGCGCCAGCAGCTTGGGGGTTGACACAGATACGCAGTATTTT.

This clonotype was seen more than once but under ten times. The CDR3 nucleotides are TGTGCCAGCACCCCGGGACTTAACTACGAGCAGTACGTC. Its translation is CASTPGLNYEQYV. V and J are TRBV28 and TRBJ2-7, with a weak D call TRBD2 (6 bases). Trimming pared 7 bases from V and 3 bases from J, leaving 13 bases between. The CDR3 extends over 13 amino acids. The germline CDR1 and CDR2 sequences are MDHEN and SYDVKM.

This clonotype is classed as medium-sized. This sequence joins TRBV20-1 and TRBJ2-1; 15 bases are shared with TRBD2. The CDR3 length is 14 residues. V was clipped by 6 bases and J by 7 bases; unmatched bases: 4. From germline, CDR1 is DFQATT and CDR2 SNEGSKA (reference sequence). For the CDR3, the DNA is TGCAGTGCCGGACTAGCGGGGGGGCCAAATGAGCAGTTCTTC. Protein: CSAGLAGGPNEQFF.

The table lists this clonotype with many counts. DNA of the CDR3: TGTGCCAGCAGCTTGGTTTCGTTGGGCAGATTTTTGACAGGGCCTGGGGGTGGCTACACCTTC. Its translation is CASSLVSLGRFLTGPGGGYTF. The chain joins TRBV7-2 to TRBJ1-2, with TRBD1 identical over 7 bases. V dropped 3 bases and J dropped 7; count of bases not matched to a gene: 29. Germline CDR1 reads SGHTA; CDR2 reads FQGNSA. The CDR3 spans 21 residues.

In its sample, this clonotype was seen a few times. Here the CDR3 reads CASSPLRHSGARETQYF. In DNA, the CDR3 is TGTGCCAGCAGCCCCCTACGCCACAGCGGGGCAAGAGAGACCCAGTACTTC. The V call is TRBV3-1, the J call TRBJ2-5; 7 bases line up with TRBD2. Germline assignment: CDR1 LGHDT and CDR2 YNNKEL (reference sequence). V dropped 4 bases and J dropped 4; count of bases not matched to a gene: 15. The CDR3 is 17 residues long.

V is TRBV7-2 and J is TRBJ2-7; 8 nucleotides agree with TRBD1. The J segment lost 3 bases and the V segment lost 3 bases, leaving 4 bases of the junction unmatched. Looked up from germline, CDR1 is SGHTA and CDR2 is FQGNSA. This CDR3 spans 14 amino acids. In DNA form, the CDR3 reads TGTGCCAGCAGCTTGAACAGGGGGGACTACGAGCAGTACTTC. Its translation: CASSLNRGDYEQYF.

This clonotype has ten or more counts. This chain uses TRBV7-2 with TRBJ2-3; 7 positions match TRBD1. The germline V gene encodes CDR1 SGHTA and CDR2 FQGNSA. Germline trimming cut 2 bases from V and 0 bases from J; bases unmatched to any gene: 2. The CDR3 extends over 15 amino acids. Here the CDR3 DNA reads TGTGCCAGCAGCTTAAGGGGGCCGAGCACAGATACGCAGTATTTT. It translates to CASSLRGPSTDTQYF.

This sequence joins TRBV7-2 and TRBJ2-2, with 10 bases lining up with TRBD2. V was pared by 5 bases and J by 4 bases, with 7 bases of the junction left unmatched. The CDR3 has 16 amino acids. The germline gives CDR1 SGHTA, CDR2 FQGNSA. CDR3 nucleotide sequence: TGTGCCAGCAGCCTTTCTAGCGGGGGACCCACCGGGGAGCTGTTTTTT. As protein: CASSLSSGGPTGELFF.

This clonotype was observed a few times. The chain has TRBV5-1 and TRBJ2-3; D gene uncertain. V gave up 4 bases and J gave up 8 bases, with 14 bases separating them. CDR3 length equals 13 residues. Germline CDR1 SGHRS, CDR2 YFSETQ. The CDR3 region is CASSGDGSGTQYF. The DNA of the CDR3 is TGCGCCAGCAGCGGAGACGGTTCGGGTACGCAGTATTTT. The full variable domain, rest sourced from reference TRBV5-1 and TRBJ2-3, is KAGVTQTPRYLIKTRGQQVTLSCSPISGHRSVSWYQQTPGQGLQFLFEYFSETQRNKGNFPGRFSGRQFSNSRSEMNVSTLELGDSALYLCASSGDGSGTQYFGPGTRLTVL.

This rearrangement joins TRBV7-3 to TRBJ2-1; 9 bases are a match to TRBD1. Unmatched junction bases numbered 1, after V lost 4 bases and J lost 6 bases. The CDR3 loop spans 13 amino acids. The V gene's germline CDR1 is SGHTA and CDR2 FQGTGA. CDR3 nucleotide sequence: TGTGCCAGCAGCTGGGGACAGGGCAATGAGCAGTTCTTC. Amino acids: CASSWGQGNEQFF.

The chain recombines TRBV7-2 with TRBJ1-2; D is ambiguous. The V end was cut by 3 bases, the J end by 3 bases, with 11 bases between. Germline CDR1 reads SGHTA; CDR2 reads FQGNSA. This CDR3 comprises 14 residues. The CDR3 loop is CASSFFGEHYGYTF. CDR3 coding DNA: TGTGCCAGCAGCTTTTTCGGGGAGCACTATGGCTACACCTTC.

The V gene is TRBV20-1, the J gene TRBJ1-4; D is possibly TRBD1 (5 bases). Deletions cut 6 bases from V and 7 bases from J, with 15 bases between. Germline CDR1 is DFQATT and CDR2 is SNEGSKA (reference sequence). This CDR3 spans 13 amino acids. CDR3 region: CSAGTEGGEKLFF. CDR3 sequence (DNA): TGCAGTGCAGGGACGGAGGGTGGTGAAAAACTGTTTTTT.

About this clonotype: Germline and junction disagree at one end, which may indicate a read error. The chain employs TRBV7-9 and TRBJ1-1, with D perhaps TRBD1 (6 bases). Looked up from germline, CDR1 is SEHNR and CDR2 is FQNEAQ (reference sequence). This CDR3 spans 15 amino acids. DNA for the CDR3: TGTGCCATCAGCTTAGCGGGGGCCATGAACACTGAAGCTTTCTTT. It specifies CAISLAGAMNTEAFF.

The chain couples TRBV10-3 to TRBJ1-1; D gene unclear. From germline, CDR1 is ENHRY and CDR2 SYGVKD. The ends were cut back, 1 base at V and 0 bases at J, with 9 bases in the middle. CDR3 length: 15 amino acids. The CDR3 DNA reads as TGTGCCATCAGTGAGTACGTGCGAATGAACACTGAAGCTTTCTTT. Its translation is CAISEYVRMNTEAFF.

The gene calls are TRBV4-1 and TRBJ2-5; 7 bases map to TRBD2. The trim removed 0 bases at V and 10 bases at J, leaving 5 bases unmatched. CDR3 size: 13 residues. The germline V gene has CDR1 MGHRA and CDR2 YSYEKL. CDR3 sequence reads: CASSQDPSGDQYF. DNA for the CDR3: TGCGCCAGCAGCCAAGATCCGAGCGGGGACCAGTACTTC.